This entry concerns a single TCR beta chain. What it binds is unknown. The sample comes from a study of cytomegalovirus exposure and HLA in healthy donors. Broader study findings: In a later analysis, CMV-associated beta chains were mostly HLA-associated, it appeared. Several top significant clusters appeared, in a later analysis, to be linked to common viral pathogens. Earlier analysis found most TCR beta V segments productive about 87% or about 30% of the time.

PCR primers comprised 60 Vbeta and 13 Jbeta primers. The method was immunoSEQ multiplex PCR; TCRdb's version includes in-frame clones alone and lacks a portion of them. The sample consists of around 140,000 clones, approximately 79% of them appearing once. Sequencing input: PBMCs. This receptor was taken from a man over 45 in good health and CMV-seropositive.

In nucleotides, the CDR3 is TGTGCCAGCAGTGCACAGGGGGCGACGGACGAGCAGTACTTC. Its translation: CASSAQGATDEQYF. The V and J genes are TRBV6-1 and TRBJ2-7; 9 nucleotides agree with TRBD1. V lost 4 bases to trimming and J lost 5 bases; unmatched junction nucleotides: 6. This CDR3 contains 14 residues. Germline assignment: CDR1 MNHNS and CDR2 SASEGT.